This T cell receptor beta chain was obtained from a study of identical twins' blood T cells (dated by TCRdb to 2012 to 2014). Study-level background: The roughly twelve libraries, six for the alpha chain and six for the beta chain, together yielded around 50 million Illumina reads. To assess how genetics influences repertoire formation, the study used next-generation sequencing to compare the TCR alpha and beta chain repertoires of three pairs of monozygous twins. Study-wide findings and limitations: Twin pairs were reported to be markedly more alike in V gene usage than unrelated donors were, even when looking at non-selected out-of-frame TCRbeta clonotypes. Independent studies were stated to be required to validate the proposed role of the TCRalpha J segment in MHC recognition during thymic selection. How many CDR3 clonotypes two donors shared depended mainly on the product of their cloneset sizes, and the twins did not clearly stray from this trend. Among the most abundant TCRbeta clonotypes, every donor shared more CDR3 sequences with her own twin than with unrelated donors. Environmental influences could not be excluded as an explanation for twin similarity, since twins were reared together.

The V and J ends are trimmed by 4 bases and 3 bases, leaving 12 bases between them. CDR3 length: 13 amino acids, cysteine to phenylalanine. Solely the CDR3 DNA is kept, with 39 bases framed from the first base. Sequences DFQATT (CDR1) and SNEGSKA (CDR2) are obtained from the germline V gene (reference sequence). Six healthy women forming three monozygous twin pairs were used as donors. All three twin pairs had been raised together and were thought likely to have encountered the same vaccines and infectious agents. TCR cDNA libraries were prepared from RNA that was isolated from peripheral blood mononuclear cells. About this clonotype: Its antigen has not been determined. No much larger clone exists at a distance of one base, and base qualities are not known.

Library prep was done by 5' RACE. The instrument given in TCRdb is Illumina Genome Analyzer IIx. The RNA-based TCR cDNA libraries were made using a previously described protocol that was modified in several ways. To prevent cross-contamination, sample-specific barcodes were introduced on both ends of each TCR cDNA library during cDNA synthesis and amplification. The authors processed their data as follows. Between about 90,000 and nearly 500,000 clonotypes were identified per individual, and about 2.2 to 3.6 million CDR3-containing reads were obtained per library. Reads with improper barcode index combinations were discarded, after which clonesets were built for each library with the MiTCR software. During the assembly of CDR3 clonotypes by MiTCR, low-quality reads were filtered or rescued and PCR and sequencing errors were corrected. Artificial out-of-frame clonotypes were removed by being mapped to in-frame sequences, with one indel in the CDR3 allowed. Similarity in V and J gene usage between donors was calculated as the Jensen-Shannon divergence divided by the mean entropy. TCRdb reprocessed the public reads (quality trimming at Q25 with fastp, clone calling with MiXCR) and kept in-frame beta chains. Merged by CDR3 protein, the rows form single entries marked with the most common genes and DNA. The V and J calls and clone size are TCRdb's, not the authors'. This sample lists roughly 380,000 distinct CDR3 sequences; around 30% were detected once. The ten top clones hold about 6% of the sample.

The receptor was derived from a woman between 18 and 55 years old in good health. The rearranged chain carries TRBV20-1 and TRBJ1-2, with a weak D call of TRBD1 (5 bases match). Sequencing input: PBMCs. The CDR3 protein sequence reads: CSAIDRVDYGYTF. The DNA reads TGCAGTGCTATTGACAGAGTGGACTATGGCTACACCTTC.